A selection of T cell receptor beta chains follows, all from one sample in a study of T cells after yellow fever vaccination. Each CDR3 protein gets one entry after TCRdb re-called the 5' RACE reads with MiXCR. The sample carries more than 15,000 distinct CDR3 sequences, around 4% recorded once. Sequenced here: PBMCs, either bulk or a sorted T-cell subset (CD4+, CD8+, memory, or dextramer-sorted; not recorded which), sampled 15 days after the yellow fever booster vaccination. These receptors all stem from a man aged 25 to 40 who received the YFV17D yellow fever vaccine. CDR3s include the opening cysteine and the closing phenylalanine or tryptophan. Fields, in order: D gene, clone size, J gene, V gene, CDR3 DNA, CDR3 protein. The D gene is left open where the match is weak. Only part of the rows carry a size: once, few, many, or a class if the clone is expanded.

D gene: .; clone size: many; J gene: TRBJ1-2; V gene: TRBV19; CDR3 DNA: TGTGCCAGTAGTATGGCCCTCCTACGACCTCGACTCTATAACTATGGCTACACCTTC; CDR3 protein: CASSMALLRPRLYNYGYTF
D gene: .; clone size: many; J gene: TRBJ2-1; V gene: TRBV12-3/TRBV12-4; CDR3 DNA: TGTGCCAGCATCTCGACCCCTATAGGGAATGAGCAGTTCTTC; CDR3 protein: CASISTPIGNEQFF
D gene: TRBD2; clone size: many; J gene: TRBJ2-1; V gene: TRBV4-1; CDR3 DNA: TGCGCCAGCAGCCAAGATCCGGCTAGCGGGAGTCGGACCTACAATGAGCAGTTCTTC; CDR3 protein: CASSQDPASGSRTYNEQFF
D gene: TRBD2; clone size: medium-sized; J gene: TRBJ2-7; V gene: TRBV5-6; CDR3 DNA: TGTGCCAGCAGCATGCGGGGGATTGTCCACGAGCAGTACTTC; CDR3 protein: CASSMRGIVHEQYF
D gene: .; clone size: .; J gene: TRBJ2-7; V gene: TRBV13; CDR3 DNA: TGTGCCAGCAGTTCACGGGGGGCGGGGGAGCAGTACTTC; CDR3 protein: CASSSRGAGEQYF
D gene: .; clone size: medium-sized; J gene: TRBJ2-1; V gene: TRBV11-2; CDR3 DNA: TGTGCCAGCAGCTCCCCAAAGATGGCTAGCGAGTCTACCTACAATGAGCAGTTCTTC; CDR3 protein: CASSSPKMASESTYNEQFF
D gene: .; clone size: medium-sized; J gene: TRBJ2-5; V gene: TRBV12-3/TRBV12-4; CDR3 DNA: TGTGCCAGCAGTCTCGGGACCGTCCAAGAGACCCAGTACTTC; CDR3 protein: CASSLGTVQETQYF
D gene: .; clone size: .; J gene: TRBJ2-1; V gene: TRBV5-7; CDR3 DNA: TGTGCCAGCAGCCCCGGGCTACTGTGCGCAGGCAATGAGCAGTTCTTC; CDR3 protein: CASSPGLLCAGNEQFF
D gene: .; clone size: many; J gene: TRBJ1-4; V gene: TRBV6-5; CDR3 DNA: TGTGCCAGCAGTTACATTGCCCGAGCAACTAATGAAAAACTGTTTTTT; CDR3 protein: CASSYIARATNEKLFF
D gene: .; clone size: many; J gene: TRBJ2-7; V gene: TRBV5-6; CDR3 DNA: TGTGCCAGCAGCGTAGGGACACTCGAGCAGTACTTC; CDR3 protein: CASSVGTLEQYF
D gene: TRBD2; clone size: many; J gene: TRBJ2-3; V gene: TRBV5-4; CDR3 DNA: TGTGCCAGCAGCCGGACTAGCGGGAGGAAGGGCACAGATACGCAGTATTTT; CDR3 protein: CASSRTSGRKGTDTQYF
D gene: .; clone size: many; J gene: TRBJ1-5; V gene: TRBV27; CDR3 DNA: TGTGCCAGCAGCTCTGGTACAGGACATCAGCCCCAGCATTTT; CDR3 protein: CASSSGTGHQPQHF
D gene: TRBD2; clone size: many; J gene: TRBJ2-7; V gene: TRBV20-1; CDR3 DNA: TGCAGTGCTGAGGGTTGGGGACTAGCGGGCCCGCTCTACGAGCAGTACTTC; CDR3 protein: CSAEGWGLAGPLYEQYF
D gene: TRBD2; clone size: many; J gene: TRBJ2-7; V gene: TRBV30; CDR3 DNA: TGTGCCTGGAGTCCCTGGACTAGCGGGGAGCTCGGCGAGCAGTACTTC; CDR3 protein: CAWSPWTSGELGEQYF
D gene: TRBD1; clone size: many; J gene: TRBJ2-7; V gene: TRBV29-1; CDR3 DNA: TGCAGCGTCGCACAGGGGAGCCCGAGCTACGAGCAGTACTTC; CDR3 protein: CSVAQGSPSYEQYF
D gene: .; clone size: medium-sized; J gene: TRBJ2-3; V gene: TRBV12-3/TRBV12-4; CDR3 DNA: TGTGCCAGCAGTGGACTGAGGGGAGATACGCAGTATTTT; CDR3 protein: CASSGLRGDTQYF
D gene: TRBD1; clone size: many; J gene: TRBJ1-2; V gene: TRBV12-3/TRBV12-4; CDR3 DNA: TGTGCCAGCAGTCCGGGACAGGGGGCTAGTGGCTACACCTTC; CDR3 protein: CASSPGQGASGYTF
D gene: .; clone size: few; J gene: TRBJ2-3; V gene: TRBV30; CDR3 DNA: TGTGCCCTTGATGGAGATACGCAGTATTTT; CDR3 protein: CALDGDTQYF
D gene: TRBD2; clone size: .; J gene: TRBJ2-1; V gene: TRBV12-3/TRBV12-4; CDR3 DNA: TGTGCCAGCAGTAGGGGACTAAACTACAATGAGCAGTTCTTC; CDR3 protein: CASSRGLNYNEQFF
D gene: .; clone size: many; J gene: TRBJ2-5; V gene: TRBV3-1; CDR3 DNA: TGTGCCAGCAGCCATCGGGGAGAGACCCAGTACTTC; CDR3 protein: CASSHRGETQYF
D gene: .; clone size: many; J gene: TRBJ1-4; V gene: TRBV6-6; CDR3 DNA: TGTGCCAGCAGCTCGACAGGTCAACTGTTTTTT; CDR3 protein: CASSSTGQLFF
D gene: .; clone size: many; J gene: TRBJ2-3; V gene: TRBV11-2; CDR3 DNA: TGTGCCAGCAGCTTAGGGTCAGGTCCCTTCACAGATACGCAGTATTTT; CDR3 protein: CASSLGSGPFTDTQYF
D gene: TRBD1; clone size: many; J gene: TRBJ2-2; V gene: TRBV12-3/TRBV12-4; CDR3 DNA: TGTGCCAGCAGTTCAACCCCCGGGACAGGGACCGGGGAGCTGTTTTTT; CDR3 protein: CASSSTPGTGTGELFF
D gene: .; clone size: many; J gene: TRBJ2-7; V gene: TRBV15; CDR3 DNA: TGTGCCACCTCCTCGGGGGATTCCTACGAGCAGTACTTC; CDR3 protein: CATSSGDSYEQYF
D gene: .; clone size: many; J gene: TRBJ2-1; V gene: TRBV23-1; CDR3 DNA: TGCGCCAGCAGCCAATTTCTAGCGTTGAGCTCCTACAATGAGCAGTTCTTC; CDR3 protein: CASSQFLALSSYNEQFF
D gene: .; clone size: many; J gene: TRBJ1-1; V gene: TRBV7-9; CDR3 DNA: TGTGCCAGCAGCTTAGGCCAGGACCGCTTGAACACTGAAGCTTTCTTT; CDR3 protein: CASSLGQDRLNTEAFF
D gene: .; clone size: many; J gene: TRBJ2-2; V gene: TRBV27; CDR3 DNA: TGTGCCAGCAGTTTAGGAATGAAGGAGCTGTTTTTT; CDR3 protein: CASSLGMKELFF
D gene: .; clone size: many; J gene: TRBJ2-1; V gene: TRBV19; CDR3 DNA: TGTGCCAGTAGTATGGGGGCACCACGAACCAATGAGCAGTTCTTC; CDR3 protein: CASSMGAPRTNEQFF
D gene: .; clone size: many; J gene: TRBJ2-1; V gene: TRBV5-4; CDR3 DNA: TGTGCCAGCAGCTTGATTGAAGGGGGTTCTGAGCAGTTCTTC; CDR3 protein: CASSLIEGGSEQFF
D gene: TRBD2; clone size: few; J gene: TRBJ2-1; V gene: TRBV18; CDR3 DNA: TGTGCCAGTACCCCTTCACTAGCGGGAGAGCAGTTCTTC; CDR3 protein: CASTPSLAGEQFF
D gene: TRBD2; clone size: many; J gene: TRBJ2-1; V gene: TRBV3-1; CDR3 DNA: TGTGCCAGCAGTCCCCGCTTTAGCGGGAGGACCTATGAGCAGTTCTTC; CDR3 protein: CASSPRFSGRTYEQFF
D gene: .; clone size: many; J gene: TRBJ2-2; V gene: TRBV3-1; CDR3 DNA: TGTGCCAGCAGCCAAGACGACTTTCGGGCGGGACGGGACACCGGGGAGCTGTTTTTT; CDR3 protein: CASSQDDFRAGRDTGELFF
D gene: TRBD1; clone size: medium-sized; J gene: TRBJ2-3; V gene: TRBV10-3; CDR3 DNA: TGTGCCATCAGTGATACCGGGACAGGGGGCACAGATACGCAGTATTTT; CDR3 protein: CAISDTGTGGTDTQYF
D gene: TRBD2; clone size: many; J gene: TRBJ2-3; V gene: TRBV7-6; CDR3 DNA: TGTGCCAGCAGTCTTAGGACTAGCGGTACAGATACGCAGTATTTT; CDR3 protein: CASSLRTSGTDTQYF
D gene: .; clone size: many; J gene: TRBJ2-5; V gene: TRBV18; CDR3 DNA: TGTGCCAGCTCACCACGACAAAGGGAGACCCAGTACTTC; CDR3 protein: CASSPRQRETQYF
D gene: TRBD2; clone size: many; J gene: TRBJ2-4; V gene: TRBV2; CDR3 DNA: TGTGCCGGCCAGCGGGAAACCAAAAACATTCAGTACTTC; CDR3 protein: CAGQRETKNIQYF
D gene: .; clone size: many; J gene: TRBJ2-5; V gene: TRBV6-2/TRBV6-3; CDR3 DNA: TGTGCCAGCAGTTACTACAAACAGGTTCGGGAGACCCAGTACTTC; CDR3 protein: CASSYYKQVRETQYF
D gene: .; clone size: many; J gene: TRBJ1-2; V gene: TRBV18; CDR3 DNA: TGTGCCAGCTCAAGGGGGTATGGCTACACCTTC; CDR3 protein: CASSRGYGYTF
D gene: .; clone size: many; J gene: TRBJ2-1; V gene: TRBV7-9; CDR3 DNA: TGTGCCAGCAGCTTACCAGGGAAGAATGAGCAGTTCTTC; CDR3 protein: CASSLPGKNEQFF
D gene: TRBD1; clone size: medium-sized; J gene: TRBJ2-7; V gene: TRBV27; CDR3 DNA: TGTGCCAGCAGGGGACAGGGGATTTTCGAGCAGTACTTC; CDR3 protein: CASRGQGIFEQYF
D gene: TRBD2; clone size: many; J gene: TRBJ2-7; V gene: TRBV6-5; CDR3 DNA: TGTGCCAGCAGTTACTCGGGGGGGTCGAACGAGCAGTACTTC; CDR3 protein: CASSYSGGSNEQYF
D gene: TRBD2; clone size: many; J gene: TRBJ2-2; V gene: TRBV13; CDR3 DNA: TGTGCCAGCAGCCTTGCTAGCGGAGTTAACACCGGGGAGCTGTTTTTT; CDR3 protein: CASSLASGVNTGELFF
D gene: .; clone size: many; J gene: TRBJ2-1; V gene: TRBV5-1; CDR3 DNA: TGCGCCAGCAATACGGGAAGCTACAATGAGCAGTTCTTC; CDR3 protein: CASNTGSYNEQFF
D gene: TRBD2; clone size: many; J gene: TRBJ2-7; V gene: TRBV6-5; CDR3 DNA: TGTGCCAGCAGTTACTCAAGGAATCTAGTGCGGGAGGGCCTTGAGTACTTC; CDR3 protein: CASSYSRNLVREGLEYF
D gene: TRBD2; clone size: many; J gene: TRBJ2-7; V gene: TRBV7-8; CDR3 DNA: TGTGCCAGCAGCCCTACTAGGACTAGCGGGAGTTTACTCTCCGAGCAGTACTTC; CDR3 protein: CASSPTRTSGSLLSEQYF
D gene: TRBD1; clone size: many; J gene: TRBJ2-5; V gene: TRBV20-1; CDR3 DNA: TGCAGTGCCAACAGGGGTTGGGAGACCCAGTACTTC; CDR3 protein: CSANRGWETQYF
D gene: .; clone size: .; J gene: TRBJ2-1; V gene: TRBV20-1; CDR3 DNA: TGCAGTGCTAGAGATAAGGGGGGAGTTTATAACAATGAGCAGTTCTTC; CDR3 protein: CSARDKGGVYNNEQFF
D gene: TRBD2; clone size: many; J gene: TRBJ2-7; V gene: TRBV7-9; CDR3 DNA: TGTGCCAGCAGCCCGGCGGGGGACCGTCAATACGAGCAGTACTTC; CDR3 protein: CASSPAGDRQYEQYF
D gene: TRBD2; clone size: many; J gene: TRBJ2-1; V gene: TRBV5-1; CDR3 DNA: TGCGCCAGCAGCTTGGTACTAGCGGGGAACAATGAGCAGTTCTTC; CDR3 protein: CASSLVLAGNNEQFF
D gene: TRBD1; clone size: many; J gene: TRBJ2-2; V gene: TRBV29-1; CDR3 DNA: TGCAGCGGGGGACAGGGGCGGAACGGGGAGCTGTTTTTT; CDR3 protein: CSGGQGRNGELFF
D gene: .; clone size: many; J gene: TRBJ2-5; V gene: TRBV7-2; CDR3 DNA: TGTGCCAGCAGCGGTCAGACCCAGTACTTC; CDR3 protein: CASSGQTQYF
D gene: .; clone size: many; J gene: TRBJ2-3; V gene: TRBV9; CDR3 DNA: TGTGCCAGCAGCGTAGGCGTCATCACAGGCACAGATACGCAGTATTTT; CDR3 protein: CASSVGVITGTDTQYF
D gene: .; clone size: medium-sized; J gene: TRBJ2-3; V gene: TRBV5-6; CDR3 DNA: TGTGCCAGCAACTTAGCGGGACAGGGAGTTGGAGATACGCAGTATTTT; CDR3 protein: CASNLAGQGVGDTQYF
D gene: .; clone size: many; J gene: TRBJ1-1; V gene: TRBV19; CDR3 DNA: TGTGCCAGCGAACCGGGAGGGGTGGACACTGAAGCTTTCTTT; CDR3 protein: CASEPGGVDTEAFF
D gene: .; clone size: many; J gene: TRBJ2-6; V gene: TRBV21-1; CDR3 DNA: TGTGCCAGCAGCAGCCCGGGTCCATCCTCTGGGGCCAACGTCCTGACTTTC; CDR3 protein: CASSSPGPSSGANVLTF
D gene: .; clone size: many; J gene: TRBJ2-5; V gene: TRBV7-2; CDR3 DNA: TGTGCCAGCTCGATACAGGGACTTGAGGAGACCCAGTACTTC; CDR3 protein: CASSIQGLEETQYF
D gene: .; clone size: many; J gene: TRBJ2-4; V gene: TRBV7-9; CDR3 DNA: TGTGCCAGCAGCCCCTACGCATACATTCAGTACTTC; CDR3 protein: CASSPYAYIQYF
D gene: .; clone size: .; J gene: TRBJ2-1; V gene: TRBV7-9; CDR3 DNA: TGTGCCAGCAGCTTAAGGGCTAGTCTTTACAATGAGCAGTTCTTC; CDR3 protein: CASSLRASLYNEQFF
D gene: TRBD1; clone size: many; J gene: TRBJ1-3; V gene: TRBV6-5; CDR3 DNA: TGTGCCAGCAGTTACTCAAGGGGGCCCTCTGGAAACACCATATATTTT; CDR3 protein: CASSYSRGPSGNTIYF